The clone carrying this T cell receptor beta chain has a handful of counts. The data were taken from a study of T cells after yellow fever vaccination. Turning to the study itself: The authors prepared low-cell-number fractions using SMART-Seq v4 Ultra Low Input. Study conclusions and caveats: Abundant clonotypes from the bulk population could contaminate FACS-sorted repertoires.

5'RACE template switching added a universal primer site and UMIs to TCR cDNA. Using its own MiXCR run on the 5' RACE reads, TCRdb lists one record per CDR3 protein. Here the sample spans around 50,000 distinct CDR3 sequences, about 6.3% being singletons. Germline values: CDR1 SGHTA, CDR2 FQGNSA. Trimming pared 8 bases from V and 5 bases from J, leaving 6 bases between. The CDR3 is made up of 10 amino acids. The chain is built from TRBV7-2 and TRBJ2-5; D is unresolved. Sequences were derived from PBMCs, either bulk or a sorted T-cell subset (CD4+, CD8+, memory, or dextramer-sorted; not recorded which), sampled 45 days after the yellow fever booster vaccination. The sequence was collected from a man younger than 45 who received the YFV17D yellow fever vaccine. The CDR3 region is CASPPETQYF. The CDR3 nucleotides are TGTGCCAGCCCCCCTGAGACCCAGTACTTC. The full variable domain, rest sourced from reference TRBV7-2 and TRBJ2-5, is GAGVSQSPSNKVTEKGKDVELRCDPISGHTALYWYRQSLGQGLEFLIYFQGNSAPDKSGLPSDRFSAERTGGSVSTLTIQRTQQEDSAVYLCASPPETQYFGPGTRLLVL.